These T cell receptor beta chains were read from a single sample in a study of OX40 agonist ivuxolimab in advanced cancers. Repertoires were generated with immunoSEQ multiplex PCR, while TCRdb's copy carries only in-frame clones and drops some. This sample has 67,000 or so clones; roughly 90% occur once, and the top ten carry 0.85% to 1.2%. The source was CD4+ or CD8+ T cells sorted from blood, collected in a trial of the OX40 agonist ivuxolimab. The receptors stem from an adult with an advanced solid tumor such as melanoma, head and neck, liver or kidney cancer. The CDR3 runs from the conserved cysteine through the conserved F or W. D genes are given only for firm matches. Clone size, where shown, is once, few, many, or a class for clones that have expanded.

>-|TRBJ1-6|-|TRBV27
TGTGCCAGCAGTTATCGGACAGATTCGAGCTCCTATAATTCACCCCTCCACTTT
CASSYRTDSSSYNSPLHF
>-|TRBJ2-5|TRBD2|TRBV2
TGTGCCAGCAATACAGATAAGCGGGGGCAAGAGACCCAGTACTTC
CASNTDKRGQETQYF
>-|TRBJ2-1|-|TRBV19
TGTGCCAGCGACCAGGGTGGATCGGGTAGTGAGCAGTTCTTC
CASDQGGSGSEQFF
>-|TRBJ1-1|-|TRBV27
TGTGCCAGCAGTCCTCCCCGGGGGGCCGCTGAAGCTTTCTTT
CASSPPRGAAEAFF
>-|TRBJ2-2|-|TRBV5-8
TGTGCCAGCAGCTTGGACAGCAGTAACACCGGGGAGCTGTTTTTT
CASSLDSSNTGELFF
>-|TRBJ2-5|-|TRBV5-4
TGTGCCAGTGGGTCATTCGGAACGTCGAAACAAGAGACCCAGTACTTC
CASGSFGTSKQETQYF
>-|TRBJ2-4|-|TRBV18
TGTGCCAGCTCACCACCGGGCAGGGGGGATAAAAACATTCAGTACTTC
CASSPPGRGDKNIQYF
>-|TRBJ2-5|-|TRBV18
TGTGCCAGCTCACCAACGGAGGAGACCCAGTACTTC
CASSPTEETQYF
>-|TRBJ2-5|TRBD1|TRBV12-5
TGTGCTAGTGGGCGCCCTACAGGGGTGGGGGAGACCCAGTACTTC
CASGRPTGVGETQYF
>-|TRBJ1-6|-|TRBV6-5
TGTGCCAGCAGTTACTGGACTTATGGTTCACCCCTCCACTTT
CASSYWTYGSPLHF
>few|TRBJ1-2|-|TRBV4-2
TGTGCCAGCAGCGCCCCCCCTGCAGGTGGCTACACCTTC
CASSAPPAGGYTF
>-|TRBJ2-3|-|TRBV5-1
TGCGCCAGCGGCCGGCGGCAGGGAGATACGCAGTATTTT
CASGRRQGDTQYF
>-|TRBJ1-1|-|TRBV6-6
TGTGCCAGCAGTTACCCGGGCGATGGCACTGAAGCTTTCTTT
CASSYPGDGTEAFF
>-|TRBJ2-3|-|TRBV21-1
TGTGCCAGCAGCCAAGATGGGGGGGTTGTGAATACGCAGTATTTT
CASSQDGGVVNTQYF
>once|TRBJ2-3|-|TRBV5-1
TGCGCCAGCAGCTTGTTTGTTAGCAGCGATACGCAGTATTTT
CASSLFVSSDTQYF
>few|TRBJ1-3|-|TRBV2
TGTGCCAGCAGTGAGACAGTCTCTGGAAACACCATATATTTT
CASSETVSGNTIYF
>-|TRBJ2-2|-|TRBV5-8
TGTGCCAGCAGCTTGTGGCGGGGCTACACCGGGGAGCTGTTTTTT
CASSLWRGYTGELFF
>-|TRBJ2-5|TRBD2|TRBV5-8
TGTGCCAGCAGCTTGCTGGCGGGGGGGGGTCAAGAGACCCAGTACTTC
CASSLLAGGGQETQYF
>-|TRBJ2-3|TRBD1|TRBV6-1
TGTGCCAGCAGTGATGGGACAGGGTTCACAGATACGCAGTATTTT
CASSDGTGFTDTQYF
>-|TRBJ2-7|-|TRBV5-5
TGTGCCAGCAGGGATGTGGGGGGCACCTACGAGCAGTACTTC
CASRDVGGTYEQYF
>-|TRBJ2-7|-|TRBV11-2
TGTGCCAGCAGCTTAGATCTCAGGGTCTACGAGCAGTACTTC
CASSLDLRVYEQYF
>few|TRBJ2-2|-|TRBV29-1
TGCAGCGGGGGTGAGACTTTCGGGGAGCTGTTTTTT
CSGGETFGELFF
>-|TRBJ2-3|TRBD2|TRBV18
TGTGCCAGCTCACCCTTCGGACTAGCGGGAGATTCTAGCACAGATACGCAGTATTTT
CASSPFGLAGDSSTDTQYF
>-|TRBJ2-5|-|TRBV2
TGTGCCAGCAGCCCTGACGGGGAGACCCAGTACTTC
CASSPDGETQYF
>-|TRBJ2-1|-|TRBV7-8
TGTGCCAGCAGCTCGTCCCGGGACAAACGCTCCTACAATGAGCAGTTCTTC
CASSSSRDKRSYNEQFF
>-|TRBJ2-6|-|TRBV5-1
TGCGCCAGCAGCCGCTACAGCTCTGGGGCCAACGTCCTGACTTTC
CASSRYSSGANVLTF
>-|TRBJ2-3|-|TRBV9
TGTGCCAGCAGCGTGGGATCATGGGCAGATACGCAGTATTTT
CASSVGSWADTQYF
>-|TRBJ2-7|-|TRBV7-8
TGTGCCAGCAGCTTTAGTGGGGGTCTGAGGTACGAGCAGTACTTC
CASSFSGGLRYEQYF
>-|TRBJ2-5|TRBD2|TRBV18
TGTGCCAGCTCGGGGACTAGCGGTTACGAAGAGCAGTACTTC
CASSGTSGYEEQYF
>-|TRBJ1-6|TRBD1|TRBV30
TGTGCCTGGAGTCCGTGGGACAGGGTGGATTCACCCCTCCACTTT
CAWSPWDRVDSPLHF
>-|TRBJ2-6|-|TRBV5-5
TGTGCCAGCAGCCCGGGACGGAGCTCTGGGGCCAACGTCCTGACTTTC
CASSPGRSSGANVLTF
>-|TRBJ1-2|-|TRBV6-1
TGTGCCAGCAGTGAGGGGGGGGATGGGCGAGCTAACTATGGCTACACCTTC
CASSEGGDGRANYGYTF
>-|TRBJ2-3|TRBD2|TRBV4-2
TGTGCCAGCAGCTTCGGACTAGCGGGGGGCACAGATACGCAGTATTTT
CASSFGLAGGTDTQYF
>once|TRBJ1-5|-|TRBV5-1
TGCGCCAGCAGCTTGGATAGCAATCAGCCCCAGCATTTT
CASSLDSNQPQHF
>few|TRBJ2-5|TRBD2|TRBV7-8
TGTGCCAGCAGCTTAATGCTAGCGGGGGGCCAAGAGACCCAGTACTTC
CASSLMLAGGQETQYF
>-|TRBJ1-2|TRBD1|TRBV19
TGTGCCAGTAGTCGAGACAGGGGGGATGGCTACACCTTC
CASSRDRGDGYTF
>-|TRBJ2-5|-|TRBV6-5
TGTGCCAGCAGTAGAGGGGAACTAGAGACCCAGTACTTC
CASSRGELETQYF
>-|TRBJ1-1|TRBD1|TRBV10-3
TGTGCCATCACTAAAAGGACAGGGGACTCTGAAGCTTTCTTT
CAITKRTGDSEAFF
>-|TRBJ1-5|TRBD1|TRBV11-2
TGTGCCAGCAGCTTCGGACAGGGGAATCAGCCCCAGCATTTT
CASSFGQGNQPQHF
>-|TRBJ2-1|-|TRBV19
TGTGCCACCTCCCTTGGCCGAAGCTCCTACAATGAGCAGTTCTTC
CATSLGRSSYNEQFF
>-|TRBJ2-3|TRBD2|TRBV11-2
TGTGCCAGCAGCTCAATCCGCCGGGTCGGGGGGAGCACAGATACGCAGTATTTT
CASSSIRRVGGSTDTQYF
>-|TRBJ2-7|-|TRBV2
TGTGCCAGCAGCACCGGTAGGGGTCCTTCCTACGAGCAGTACTTC
CASSTGRGPSYEQYF